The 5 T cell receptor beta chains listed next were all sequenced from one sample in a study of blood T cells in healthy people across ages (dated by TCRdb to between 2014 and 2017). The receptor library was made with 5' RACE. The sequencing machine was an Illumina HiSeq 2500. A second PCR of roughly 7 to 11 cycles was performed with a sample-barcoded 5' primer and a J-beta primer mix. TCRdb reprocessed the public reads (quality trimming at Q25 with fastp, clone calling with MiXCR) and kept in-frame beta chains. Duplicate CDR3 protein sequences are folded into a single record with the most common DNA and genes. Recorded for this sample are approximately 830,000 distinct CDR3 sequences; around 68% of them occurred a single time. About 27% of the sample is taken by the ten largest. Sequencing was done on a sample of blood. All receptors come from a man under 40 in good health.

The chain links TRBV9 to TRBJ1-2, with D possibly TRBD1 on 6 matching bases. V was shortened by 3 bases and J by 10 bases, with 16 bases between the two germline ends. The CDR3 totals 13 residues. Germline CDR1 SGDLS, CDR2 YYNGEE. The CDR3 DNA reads TGTGCCAGCAGCGACCCAGGGGCTGAAGACTACACCTTC. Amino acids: CASSDPGAEDYTF.

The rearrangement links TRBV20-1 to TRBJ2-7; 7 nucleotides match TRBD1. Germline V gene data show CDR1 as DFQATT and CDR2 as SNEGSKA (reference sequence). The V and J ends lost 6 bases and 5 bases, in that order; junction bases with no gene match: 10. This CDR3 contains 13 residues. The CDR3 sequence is CSAWTGLLNEQYF. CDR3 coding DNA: TGCAGTGCCTGGACAGGATTATTGAACGAGCAGTACTTC.

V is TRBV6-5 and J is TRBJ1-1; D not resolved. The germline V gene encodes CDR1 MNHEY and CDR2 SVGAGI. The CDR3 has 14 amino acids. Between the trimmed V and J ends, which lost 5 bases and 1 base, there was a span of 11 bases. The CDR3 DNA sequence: TGTGCCAGCAGTGGAACGGGAGAGAACACTGAAGCTTTCTTT. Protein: CASSGTGENTEAFF.

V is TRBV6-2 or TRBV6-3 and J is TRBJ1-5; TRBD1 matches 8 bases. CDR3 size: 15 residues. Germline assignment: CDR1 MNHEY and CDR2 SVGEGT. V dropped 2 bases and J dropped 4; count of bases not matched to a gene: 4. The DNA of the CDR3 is TGTGCCAGCAGTTACGCGGGACAGGTGAATCAGCCCCAGCATTTT. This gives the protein CASSYAGQVNQPQHF.

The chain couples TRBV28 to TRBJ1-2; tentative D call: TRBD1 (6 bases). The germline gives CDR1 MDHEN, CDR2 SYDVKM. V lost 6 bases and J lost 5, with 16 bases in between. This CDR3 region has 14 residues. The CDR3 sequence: CASRSPDRPYGYTF. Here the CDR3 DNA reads TGTGCCAGCAGATCCCCCGACAGGCCGTATGGCTACACCTTC.